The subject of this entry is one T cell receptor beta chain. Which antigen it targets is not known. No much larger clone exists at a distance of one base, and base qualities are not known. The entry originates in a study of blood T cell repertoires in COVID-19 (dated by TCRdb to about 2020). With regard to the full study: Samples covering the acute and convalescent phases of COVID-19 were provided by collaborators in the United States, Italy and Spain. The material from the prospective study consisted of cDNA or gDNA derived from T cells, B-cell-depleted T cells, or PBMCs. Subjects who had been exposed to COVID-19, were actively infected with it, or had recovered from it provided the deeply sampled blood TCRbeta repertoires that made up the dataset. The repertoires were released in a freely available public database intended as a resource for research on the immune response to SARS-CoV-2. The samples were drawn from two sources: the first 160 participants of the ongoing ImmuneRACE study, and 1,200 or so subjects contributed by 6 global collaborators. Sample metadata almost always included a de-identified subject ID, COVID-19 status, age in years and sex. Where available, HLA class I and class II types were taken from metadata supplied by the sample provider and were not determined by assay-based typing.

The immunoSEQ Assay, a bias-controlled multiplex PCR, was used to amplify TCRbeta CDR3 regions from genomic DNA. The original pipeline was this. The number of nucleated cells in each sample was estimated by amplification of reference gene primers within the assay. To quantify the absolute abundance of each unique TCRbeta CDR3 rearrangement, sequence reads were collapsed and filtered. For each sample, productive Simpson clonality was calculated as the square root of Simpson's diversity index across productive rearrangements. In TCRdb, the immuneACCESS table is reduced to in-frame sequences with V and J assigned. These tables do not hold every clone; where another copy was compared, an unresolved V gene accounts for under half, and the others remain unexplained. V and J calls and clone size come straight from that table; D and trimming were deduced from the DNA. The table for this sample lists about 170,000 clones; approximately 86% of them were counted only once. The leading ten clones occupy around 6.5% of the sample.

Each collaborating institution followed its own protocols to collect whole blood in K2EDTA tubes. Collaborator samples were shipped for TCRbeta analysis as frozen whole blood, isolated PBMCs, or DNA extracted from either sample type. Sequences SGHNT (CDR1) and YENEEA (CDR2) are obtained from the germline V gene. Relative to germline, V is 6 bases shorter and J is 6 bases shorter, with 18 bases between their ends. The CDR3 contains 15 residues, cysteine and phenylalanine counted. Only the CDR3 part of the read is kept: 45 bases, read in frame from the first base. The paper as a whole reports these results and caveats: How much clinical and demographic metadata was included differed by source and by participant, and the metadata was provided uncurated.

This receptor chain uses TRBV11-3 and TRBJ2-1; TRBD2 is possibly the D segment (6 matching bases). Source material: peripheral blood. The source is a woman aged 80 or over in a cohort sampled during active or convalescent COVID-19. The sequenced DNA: TGTGCCAGCAGTCGCGCGGGGCGCCCCGGCAATGAGCAGTTCTTC. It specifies CASSRAGRPGNEQFF.